The T cell receptor beta chain under discussion was sequenced for a study of blood T cell repertoires in COVID-19. Study at large: Whether acute or convalescent, the COVID-19 samples came from the United States, Italy and Spain. Nucleic acid was either cDNA or gDNA, and it came from T cells, B-cell-depleted T cells, or PBMCs.

CDR3 length: 13 amino acids. V was trimmed by 2 bases and J by 0 bases, leaving 7 bases between them. The germline CDR1 and CDR2 sequences are SQVTM and ANQGSEA. In the original processing: Quantification of nucleated cells was approximated via reference gene primer amplification. Profiled with immunoSEQ multiplex PCR; TCRdb holds only in-frame clones, not every one. V and J calls and clone size are as listed in that table; D and trimming were resolved from the DNA. The table records about 140,000 clones, about four fifths of them present only once. This TCR came from a human donor in a cohort sampled during active COVID-19. The chain uses TRBV29-1 and TRBJ1-1; a weak D match, TRBD1 (6 bases). Material for sequencing was peripheral blood. CDR3 DNA: TGCAGCGTTGAAAGACAGGTGAACACTGAAGCTTTCTTT. Protein sequence: CSVERQVNTEAFF.